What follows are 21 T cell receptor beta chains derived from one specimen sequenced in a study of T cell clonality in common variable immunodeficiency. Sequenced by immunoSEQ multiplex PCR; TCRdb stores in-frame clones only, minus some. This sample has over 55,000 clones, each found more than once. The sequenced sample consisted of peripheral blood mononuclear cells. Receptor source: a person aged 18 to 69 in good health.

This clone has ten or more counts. The CDR3 sequence is CASSALWPWNEQFF. The covered CDR3 bases are TGTGCCAGCAGCGCCCTTTGGCCTTGGAATGAG. This chain uses TRBV7-9 with TRBJ2-1; D not resolved. The read is 3 residues too short to cover the CDR3 end, so that end is filled in from the germline J gene. CDR1 is SEHNR and CDR2 is FQNEAQ in the germline V gene (reference sequence). Trimming left V 5 bases short and J 7 bases short, with 15 bases between. This CDR3 comprises 14 residues.

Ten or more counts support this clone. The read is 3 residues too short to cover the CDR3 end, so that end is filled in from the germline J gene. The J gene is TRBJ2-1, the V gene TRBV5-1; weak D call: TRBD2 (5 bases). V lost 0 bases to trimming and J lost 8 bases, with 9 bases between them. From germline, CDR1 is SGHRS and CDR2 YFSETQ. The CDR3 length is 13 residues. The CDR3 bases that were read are TGCGCCAGCAGCTTGGAGCGGCAGGATGAG. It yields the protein CASSLERQDE. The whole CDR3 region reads CASSLERQDEQFF.

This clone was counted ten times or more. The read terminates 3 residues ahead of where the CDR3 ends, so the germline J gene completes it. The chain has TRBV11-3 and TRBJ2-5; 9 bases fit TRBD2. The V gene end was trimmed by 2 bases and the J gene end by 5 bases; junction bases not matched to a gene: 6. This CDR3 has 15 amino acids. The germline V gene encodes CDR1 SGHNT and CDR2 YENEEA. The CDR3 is CASSLSAGGGETQYF. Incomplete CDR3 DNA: TGTGCCAGCAGCTTATCAGCGGGAGGCGGTGAGACC. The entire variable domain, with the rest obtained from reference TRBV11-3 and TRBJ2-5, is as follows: EAGVVQSPRYKIIEKKQPVAFWCNPISGHNTLYWYLQNLGQGPELLIRYENEEAVDDSQLPKDRFSAERLKGVDSTLKIQPAELGDSAVYLCASSLSAGGGETQYFGPGTRLLVL.

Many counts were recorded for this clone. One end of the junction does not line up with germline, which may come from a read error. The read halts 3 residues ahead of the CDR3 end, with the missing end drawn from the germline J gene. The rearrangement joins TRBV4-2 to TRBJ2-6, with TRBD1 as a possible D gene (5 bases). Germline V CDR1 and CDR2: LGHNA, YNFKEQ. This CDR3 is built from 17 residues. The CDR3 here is CASSYSSRVSGANVLTF. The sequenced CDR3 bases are TGCGCCAGCAGCTATTCCAGCAGGGTCAGTGGGGCCAACGTC.

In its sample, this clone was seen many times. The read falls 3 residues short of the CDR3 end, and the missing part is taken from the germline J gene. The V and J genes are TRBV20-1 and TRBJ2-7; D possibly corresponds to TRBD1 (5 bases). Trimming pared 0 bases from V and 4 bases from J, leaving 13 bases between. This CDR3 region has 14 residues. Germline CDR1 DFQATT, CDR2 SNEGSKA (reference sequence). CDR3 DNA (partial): TGCAGTGCTAGAGATCGGGCAGGGAAATACGAG. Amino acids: CSARDRAGKYE. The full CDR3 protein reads CSARDRAGKYEQYF.

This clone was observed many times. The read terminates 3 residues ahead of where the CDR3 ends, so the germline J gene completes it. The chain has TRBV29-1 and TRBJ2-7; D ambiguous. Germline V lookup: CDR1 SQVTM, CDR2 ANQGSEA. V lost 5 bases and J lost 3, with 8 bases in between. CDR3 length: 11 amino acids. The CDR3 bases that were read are TGCAGCGTTTACACAAACTACGAG. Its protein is CSVYTNYE. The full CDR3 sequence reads CSVYTNYEQYF.

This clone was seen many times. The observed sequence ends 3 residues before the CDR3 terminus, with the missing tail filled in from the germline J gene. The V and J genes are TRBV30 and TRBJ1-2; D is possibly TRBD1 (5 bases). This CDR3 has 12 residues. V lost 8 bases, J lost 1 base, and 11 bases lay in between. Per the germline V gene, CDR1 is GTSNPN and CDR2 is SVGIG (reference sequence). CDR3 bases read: TGTGCCGGACGGCAGGGTAACTATGGC. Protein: CAGRQGNYG. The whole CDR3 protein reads CAGRQGNYGYTF.

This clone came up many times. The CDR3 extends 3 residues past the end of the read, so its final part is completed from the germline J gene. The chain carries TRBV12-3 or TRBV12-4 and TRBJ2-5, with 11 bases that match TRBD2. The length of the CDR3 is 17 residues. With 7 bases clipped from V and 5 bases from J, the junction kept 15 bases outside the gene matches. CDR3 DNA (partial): TGTGCCAGCACAAGGGGCCAGGGGACTAGCGGTCCGGAGACC. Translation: CASTRGQGTSGPET. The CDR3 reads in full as CASTRGQGTSGPETQYF.

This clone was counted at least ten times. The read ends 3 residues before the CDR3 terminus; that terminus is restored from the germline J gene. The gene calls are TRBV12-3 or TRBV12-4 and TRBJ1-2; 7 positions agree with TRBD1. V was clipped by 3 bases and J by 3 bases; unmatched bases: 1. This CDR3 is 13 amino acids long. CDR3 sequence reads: CASSFQGDYGYTF. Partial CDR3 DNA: TGTGCCAGCAGTTTTCAGGGGGACTATGGC.

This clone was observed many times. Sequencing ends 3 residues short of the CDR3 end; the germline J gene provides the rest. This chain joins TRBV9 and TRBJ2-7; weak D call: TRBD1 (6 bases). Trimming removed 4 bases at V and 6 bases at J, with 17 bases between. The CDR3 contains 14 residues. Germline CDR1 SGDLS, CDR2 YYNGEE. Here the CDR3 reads CASSSGDAGSEQYF. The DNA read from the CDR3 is TGTGCCAGCAGCTCAGGGGATGCGGGCAGCGAG.

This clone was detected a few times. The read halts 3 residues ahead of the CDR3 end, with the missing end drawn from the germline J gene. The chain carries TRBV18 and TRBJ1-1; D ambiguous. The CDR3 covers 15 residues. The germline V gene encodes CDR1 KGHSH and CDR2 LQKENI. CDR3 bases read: TGTGCCAGCTCACCAGAGTATCTAAGCACAGATACG. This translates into CASSPEYLSTDT. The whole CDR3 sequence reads CASSPEYLSTDTAFF.

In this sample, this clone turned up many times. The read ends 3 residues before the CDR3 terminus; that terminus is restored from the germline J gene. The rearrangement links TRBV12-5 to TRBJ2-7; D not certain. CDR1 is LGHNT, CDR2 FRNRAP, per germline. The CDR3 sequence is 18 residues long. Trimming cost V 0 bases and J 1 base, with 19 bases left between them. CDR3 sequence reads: CASGLVVLVGGKSYEQYF. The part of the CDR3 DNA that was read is TGTGCTAGTGGTTTGGTAGTCTTGGTTGGCGGTAAATCCTACGAG.

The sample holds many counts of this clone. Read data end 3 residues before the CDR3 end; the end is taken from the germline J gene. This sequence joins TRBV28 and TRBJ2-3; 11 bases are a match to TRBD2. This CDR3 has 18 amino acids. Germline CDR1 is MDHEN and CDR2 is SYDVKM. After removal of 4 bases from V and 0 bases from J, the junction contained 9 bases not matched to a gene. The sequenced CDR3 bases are TGTGCCAGCAGTTCCCTAGCGGGAGGCCGTGCTAGCACAGATACG. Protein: CASSSLAGGRASTDT. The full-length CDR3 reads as CASSSLAGGRASTDTQYF.

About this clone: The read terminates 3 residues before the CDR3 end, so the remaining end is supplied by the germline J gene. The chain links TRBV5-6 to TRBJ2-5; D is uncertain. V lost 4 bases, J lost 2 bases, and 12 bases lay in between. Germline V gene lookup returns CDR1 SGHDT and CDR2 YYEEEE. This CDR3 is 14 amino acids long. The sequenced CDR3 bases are TGTGCCAGCAGCCCTAGTACCTTTCAAGAGACC. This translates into CASSPSTFQET. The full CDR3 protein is CASSPSTFQETQYF.

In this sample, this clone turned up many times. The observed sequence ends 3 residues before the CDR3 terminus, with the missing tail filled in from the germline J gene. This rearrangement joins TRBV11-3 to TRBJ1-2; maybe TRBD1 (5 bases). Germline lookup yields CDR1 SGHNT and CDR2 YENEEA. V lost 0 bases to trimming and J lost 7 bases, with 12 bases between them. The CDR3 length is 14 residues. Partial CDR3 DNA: TGTGCCAGCAGCTTAGAAGGGGCCAGGGCTGGC. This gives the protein CASSLEGARAG. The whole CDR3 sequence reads CASSLEGARAGYTF.

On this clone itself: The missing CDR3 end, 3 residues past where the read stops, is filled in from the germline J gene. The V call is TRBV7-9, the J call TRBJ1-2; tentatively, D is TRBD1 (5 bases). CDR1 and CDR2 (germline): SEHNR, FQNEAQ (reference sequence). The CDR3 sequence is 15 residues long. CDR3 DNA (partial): TGTGCCAGCTTAGGACTAGCGGGGCCGCAGGTTGAC. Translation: CASLGLAGPQVD. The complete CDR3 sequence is CASLGLAGPQVDYTF.

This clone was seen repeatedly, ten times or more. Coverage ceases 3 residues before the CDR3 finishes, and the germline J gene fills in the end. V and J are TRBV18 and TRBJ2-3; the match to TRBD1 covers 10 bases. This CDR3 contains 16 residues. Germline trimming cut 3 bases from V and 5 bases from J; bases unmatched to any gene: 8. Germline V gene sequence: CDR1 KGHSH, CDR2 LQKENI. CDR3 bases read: TGTGCCAGCTCACCCCCGACAGGGGGCCGGAGAGATACG. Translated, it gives CASSPPTGGRRDT. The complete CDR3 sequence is CASSPPTGGRRDTQYF.

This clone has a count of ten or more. CDR3 bases read: TGTGCCAGCAGCTTAGCCCAGTGGTTCTCCTACGAG. Translation gives CASSLAQWFSYE. The whole CDR3 is CASSLAQWFSYEQYF. This sequence joins TRBV7-8 and TRBJ2-7; no definite D call. The missing CDR3 end, 3 residues past where the read stops, is filled in from the germline J gene. V lost 0 bases and J lost 0, with 9 bases in between. This CDR3 region has 15 residues. CDR1 and CDR2 from the germline V gene are SGHVS and FQNEAQ.

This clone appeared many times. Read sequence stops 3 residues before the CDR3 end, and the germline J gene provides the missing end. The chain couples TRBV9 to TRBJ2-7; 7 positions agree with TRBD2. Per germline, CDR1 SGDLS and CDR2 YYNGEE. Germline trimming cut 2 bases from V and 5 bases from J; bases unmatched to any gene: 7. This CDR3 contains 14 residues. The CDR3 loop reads CASSVGTTYDEQYF. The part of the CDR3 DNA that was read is TGTGCCAGCAGCGTGGGGACTACCTACGACGAG.

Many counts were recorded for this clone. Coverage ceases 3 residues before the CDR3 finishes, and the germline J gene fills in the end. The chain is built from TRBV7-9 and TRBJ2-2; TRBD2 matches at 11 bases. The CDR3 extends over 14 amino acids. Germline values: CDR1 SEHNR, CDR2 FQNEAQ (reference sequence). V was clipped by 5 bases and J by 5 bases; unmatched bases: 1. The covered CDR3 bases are TGTGCCAGCAGCAGGACTAGCGGGACCGGGGAG. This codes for CASSRTSGTGE. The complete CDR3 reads CASSRTSGTGELFF.

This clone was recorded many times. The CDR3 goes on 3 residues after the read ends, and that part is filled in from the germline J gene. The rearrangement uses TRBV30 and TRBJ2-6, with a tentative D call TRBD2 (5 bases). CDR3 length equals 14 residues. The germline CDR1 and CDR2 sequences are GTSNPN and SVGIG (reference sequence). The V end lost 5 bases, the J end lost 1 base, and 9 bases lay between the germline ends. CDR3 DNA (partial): TGTGCCTGGGTCTCGGGGTCTGGGGCCAACGTC. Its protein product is CAWVSGSGANV. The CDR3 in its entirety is CAWVSGSGANVLTF.